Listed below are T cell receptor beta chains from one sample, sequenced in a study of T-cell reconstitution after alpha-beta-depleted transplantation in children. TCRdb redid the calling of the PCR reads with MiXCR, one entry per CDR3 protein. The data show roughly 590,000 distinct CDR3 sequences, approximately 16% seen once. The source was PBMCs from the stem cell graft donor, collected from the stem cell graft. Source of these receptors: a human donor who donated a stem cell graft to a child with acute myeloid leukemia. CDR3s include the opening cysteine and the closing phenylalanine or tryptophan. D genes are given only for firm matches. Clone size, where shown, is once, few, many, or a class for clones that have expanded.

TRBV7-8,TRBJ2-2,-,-,TGTGCCAGCAGCACCGCCCCCGGACATCTCGCGAACACCGGGGAGCTGTTTTTT,CASSTAPGHLANTGELFF
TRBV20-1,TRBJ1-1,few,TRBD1,TGCAGTGCCTCGACAGGGGTGAACACTGAAGCTTTCTTT,CSASTGVNTEAFF
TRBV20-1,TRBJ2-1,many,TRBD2,TGCAGTGCTAGACCCGCTTCGGGGGGGCAATACAATGAGCAGTTCTTC,CSARPASGGQYNEQFF
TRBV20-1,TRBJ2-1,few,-,TGCAGTGCTCCCGAGGGGACCCCCTACAATGAGCAGTTCTTC,CSAPEGTPYNEQFF
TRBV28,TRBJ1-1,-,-,TGTGCCAGCAGTTTGGGGGGGGGGCGACCGTCCACTGAAGCTTTCTTT,CASSLGGGRPSTEAFF
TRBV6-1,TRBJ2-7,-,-,TGTGCCAGCAGCCCTTGGGGGGATCTTTCCTACGAGCAGTACTTC,CASSPWGDLSYEQYF
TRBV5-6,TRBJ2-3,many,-,TGTGCCAGCAGCGTTTTGGGCGGTACTAGCACAGATACGCAGTATTTT,CASSVLGGTSTDTQYF
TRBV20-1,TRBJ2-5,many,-,TGCAGTGCTAGAGATTTGCTGGCCCAAGAGACCCAGTACTTC,CSARDLLAQETQYF
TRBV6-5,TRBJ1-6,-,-,TGTGCCAGCAGTTACTCCTCCGGGACATCCGGATCACCCCTCCACTTT,CASSYSSGTSGSPLHF
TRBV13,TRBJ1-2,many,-,TGTGCCAGCAGCTTAAGGGATTTAACCTTC,CASSLRDLTF
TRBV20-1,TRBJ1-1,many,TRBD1,TGCAGTGCGGACAGGGGGTCCACTGAAGCTTTCTTT,CSADRGSTEAFF
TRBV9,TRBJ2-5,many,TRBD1,TGTGCCAGCAGCGTAGCTCAGGGGGCGAGGGAGACCCAGTACTTC,CASSVAQGARETQYF
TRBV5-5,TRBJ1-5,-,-,TGTGCCAGCAGACCGGGCCCCGCGGGACAGCCCCAGCATTTT,CASRPGPAGQPQHF
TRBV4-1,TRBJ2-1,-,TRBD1,TGCGCCAGCAGCGGACAGGGAAGTGGGCCATCCGCCTACAATGAGCAGTTCTTC,CASSGQGSGPSAYNEQFF
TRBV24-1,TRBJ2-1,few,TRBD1,TGTGCCACCAGTGATTTGGGGGACAGTTCCTACAATGAGCAGTTCTTC,CATSDLGDSSYNEQFF
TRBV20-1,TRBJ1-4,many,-,TGCAGTGCGGGTAGGAGGGATGAAAAACTGTTTTTT,CSAGRRDEKLFF
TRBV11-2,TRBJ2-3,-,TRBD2,TGTGCCAGCAGCTACATAGCGGGGGGGCCCGGCACAGATACGCAGTATTTT,CASSYIAGGPGTDTQYF
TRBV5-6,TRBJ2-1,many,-,TGTGCCAGCAGCTTGGGGGGACGGAATGAGCAGTTCTTC,CASSLGGRNEQFF
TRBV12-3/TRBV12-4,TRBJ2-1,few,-,TGTGCCAGCAGGGAAGAGGGTGAGCAGTTCTTC,CASREEGEQFF
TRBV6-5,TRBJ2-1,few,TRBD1,TGTGCCAGCACCACCGGGACAGGGATCCACAATGAGCAGTTCTTC,CASTTGTGIHNEQFF
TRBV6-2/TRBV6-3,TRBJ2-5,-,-,TGTGCCAGCAGTTACATCGTCAGCCAAGAGACCCAGTACTTC,CASSYIVSQETQYF
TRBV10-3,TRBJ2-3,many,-,TGTGCCACCCCGACAGACACAGATACGCAGTATTTT,CATPTDTDTQYF
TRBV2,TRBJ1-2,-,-,TGTGCCAGCACCTCGAGAGTGGGGTCGCTTAACTATGGCTACACCTTC,CASTSRVGSLNYGYTF
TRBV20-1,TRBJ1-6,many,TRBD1,TGCAGTGGAAGAACAGGGGGAAAGAATTCACCCCTCCACTTT,CSGRTGGKNSPLHF
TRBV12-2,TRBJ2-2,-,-,TGTGCAAGTCGCTTAGCGCCCAGGGACACCGGGGAGCTGTTTTTT,CASRLAPRDTGELFF
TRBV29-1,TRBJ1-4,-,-,TGCAGCGCTACAACAGCCCCTAATGAAAAACTGTTTTTT,CSATTAPNEKLFF
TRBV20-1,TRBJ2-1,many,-,TGCAGTGCTAGGTTCCCTTCGGGACTTCATGAGCAGTTCTTC,CSARFPSGLHEQFF
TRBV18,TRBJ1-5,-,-,TGTGCCAGCTCACCGTCATTTTATAGCAATCAGCCCCAGCATTTT,CASSPSFYSNQPQHF
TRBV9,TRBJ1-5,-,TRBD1,TGTGCCAGCAGCGCCCCGGGACAGGGGTATCAGCCCCAGCATTTT,CASSAPGQGYQPQHF
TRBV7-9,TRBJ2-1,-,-,TGTGCCAGCAGCTTCTTGCCGCGCGGGGCAGGCAATGAGCAGTTCTTC,CASSFLPRGAGNEQFF
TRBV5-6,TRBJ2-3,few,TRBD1,TGTGCCAGCAGCTTGGCCGGACAGGGCCCAGATACGCAGTATTTT,CASSLAGQGPDTQYF
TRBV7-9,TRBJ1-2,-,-,TGTGCCAGCAGCTTAGACGCGGGAGGCCGAGATGGCTACACCTTC,CASSLDAGGRDGYTF
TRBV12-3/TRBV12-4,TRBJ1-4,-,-,TGTGCCAGCAGTCCCTCCGGGACGCCTAATGAAAAACTGTTTTTT,CASSPSGTPNEKLFF
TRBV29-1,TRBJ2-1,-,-,TGCAGCGTTGTCGCCCCTCAGGAGTACAATGAGCAGTTCTTC,CSVVAPQEYNEQFF
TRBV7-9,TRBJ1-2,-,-,TGTGCCAGCAGCGCGCAGCCTTCCGCTCTCACTAACTATGGCTACACCTTC,CASSAQPSALTNYGYTF
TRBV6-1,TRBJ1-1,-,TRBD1,TGTGCCAGCAGAAAACAGACAGGGGGCATTGGAGCTTTCTTT,CASRKQTGGIGAFF
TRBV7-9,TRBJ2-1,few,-,TGTGCCAGCAGCTTAGTCAGTGTAGTCTCGGTGTACAATGAGCAGTTCTTC,CASSLVSVVSVYNEQFF
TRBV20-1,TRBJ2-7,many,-,TGCAGTGCTAGAGATTCCGGACCACTCTCCTACGAGCAGTACTTC,CSARDSGPLSYEQYF
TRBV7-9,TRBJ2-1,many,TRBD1,TGTGCCAGCAGCTTCGCCGGGACAGACAATGAGCAGTTCTTC,CASSFAGTDNEQFF
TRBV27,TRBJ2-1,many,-,TGTGCCAGCAGTTTATCGAAGGGAGGGCAGTTCTTC,CASSLSKGGQFF
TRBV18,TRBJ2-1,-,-,TGTGCCAGCTCAGACAGACAGACGATTGGCAATGAGCAGTTCTTC,CASSDRQTIGNEQFF
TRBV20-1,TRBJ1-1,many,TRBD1,TGCAGTGCTAGGAGACAGGGGGCTGGCACTGAAGCTTTCTTT,CSARRQGAGTEAFF
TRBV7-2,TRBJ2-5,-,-,TGTGCCAGCAGCTTAGTACACGCGGAGACCCAGTACTTC,CASSLVHAETQYF
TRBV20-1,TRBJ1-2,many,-,TGCAGTGCTAGTCTGGCCGGGGTAGACGGCTACACCTTC,CSASLAGVDGYTF
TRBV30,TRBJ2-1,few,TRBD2,TGTGCCTGTTCAGGGGCTAGCGGGGGGGCAGGTTACAATGAGCAGTTCTTC,CACSGASGGAGYNEQFF
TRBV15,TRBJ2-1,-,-,TGTGCCACCAGCAGTCTTAAAGGGACTTACAATGAGCAGTTCTTC,CATSSLKGTYNEQFF
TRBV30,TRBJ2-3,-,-,TGTGCCTGGAGGGAGGACTATATGGATACGCAGTATTTT,CAWREDYMDTQYF
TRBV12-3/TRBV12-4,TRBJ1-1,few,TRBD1,TGTGCCAGCAGCACTTTCGACAGGGCTGGGAACACTGAAGCTTTCTTT,CASSTFDRAGNTEAFF
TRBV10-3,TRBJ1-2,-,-,TGTGCCATCAGTGAGTCGGTGGGACATGAAGGCTACACCTTC,CAISESVGHEGYTF
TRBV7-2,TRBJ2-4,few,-,TGTGCCAGCAGCTACTTCGGGGGTGGGTCCTTGCCAAACATTCAGTACTTC,CASSYFGGGSLPNIQYF
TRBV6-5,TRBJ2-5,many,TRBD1,TGTGCCAGCAGTTACTCGACAGGGATAGAGACCCAGTACTTC,CASSYSTGIETQYF
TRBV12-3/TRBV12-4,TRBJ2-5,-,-,TGTGCCAGCAGTTTAGCGCTAGTGCAAGAGACCCAGTACTTC,CASSLALVQETQYF
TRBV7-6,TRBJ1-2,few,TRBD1,TGTGCCAGCAGCCTGGGGACAGGGACCGGTGGCTACACCTTC,CASSLGTGTGGYTF
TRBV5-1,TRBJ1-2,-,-,TGCGCCAGCAGCCCCTTAGGACAAGGCTATGGCTACACCTTC,CASSPLGQGYGYTF